This TCR beta chain was recovered during a study of shared clonotypes between healthy human individuals. Whole-study context: The composition of the donors was a couple of women and a few men aged 18 to 49.

Original analysis: Filtering differed for immunoSEQ, which gave only junction sequences without quality scores. Profiling relied on immunoSEQ multiplex PCR, and the TCRdb table lists in-frame clones only, not all of them. V and J calls and clone size are copied from that table; D and trimming were computed from the DNA. Of about 490,000 clones detected, around 79% appear once; the ten largest clones hold 12%. The germline V and J ends were trimmed by 2 bases and 8 bases, with 19 bases remaining between them. CDR1 is SGHTA, CDR2 FQGTGA, per germline. CDR3 length: 16 amino acids. Free of recent acute infections or vaccinations, the donors were healthy HIV-negative adults. Caucasian adults living in Nashville, Tennessee, provided all samples.

Sequences were obtained from PBMCs. This clonotype originated in a woman aged 40 to 50 in good health. Some clones in this sample may be carry-over from other donors' samples. J is TRBJ2-1 and V is TRBV7-3; D gene ambiguous. DNA for the CDR3: TGTGCCAGCAGCTTAGGGGTAGCTTTGGATTTGGATGAGCAGTTCTTC. Amino acids: CASSLGVALDLDEQFF.